This T cell receptor (beta chain) was profiled in a study of blood T cell repertoires in COVID-19. Produced via immunoSEQ multiplex PCR; TCRdb's table is partial and in-frame only. The sample has 350,000 to 450,000 clones, around nine tenths seen once; the top ten hold 1.4% to 1.5%. The germline V gene has CDR1 SGHRS and CDR2 YFSETQ. V lost 4 bases, J lost 6 bases, and 14 bases lay in between. CDR3 length: 15 amino acids. The chain combines TRBV5-1 with TRBJ1-6, with D maybe TRBD1 (5 bases). The source material was PBMCs or T cells enriched from blood (not recorded which). This clonotype was sampled from a woman aged 18 to 35 who had been exposed to COVID-19. The CDR3: CASSLTGIFNSPLHF. The DNA of the CDR3 is TGCGCCAGCAGCCTCACAGGTATCTTTAATTCACCCCTCCACTTT.